What follows is one TCR beta chain and its context. Its antigen is unidentified. These data originate in a study of blood T cells in healthy people across ages. Study results and limitations: Among T cells, TCR beta diversity per million cells dropped roughly linearly as age rose. Naive T cell percentage and TCR beta diversity correlated strongly. The study lacked donor CMV status, which possibly confounded expanded clonotype changes.

The CDR3 loop spans 13 amino acids. Germline loops: CDR1 SNHLY, CDR2 FYNNEI. The V and J ends lost 7 bases and 5 bases respectively, with 14 bases between them. Combining a sample-barcoded 5' primer with a J-beta primer mix, a second PCR ran for roughly 7 to 12 cycles. TCRdb independently ran MiXCR on the 5' RACE reads; one entry per CDR3 protein. The table lists under 2 million distinct CDR3 sequences, 30% to 40% of them singletons. The genes are TRBV2 and TRBJ2-5, with D unresolved. The sequence derives from a young woman in good health. The sequenced sample was blood. DNA of the CDR3: TGTGCCAGCATTCGGGCCCTAGGGGAGACCCAGTACTTC. Protein product: CASIRALGETQYF.